These 24 T cell receptor beta chains were all obtained from the same sample, sequenced in a study of cytomegalovirus exposure and HLA in healthy donors. Primers: 60 Vbeta forward and 13 Jbeta reverse. Sequencing was performed with immunoSEQ multiplex PCR; in TCRdb, only in-frame clones are kept and a portion is missing. The table includes fewer than 150,000 clones, around 80% detected once. The sample comprised PBMCs. These receptors all come from a man aged 30-40 years in good health and CMV-seronegative.

The V call is TRBV13, the J call TRBJ2-2; 12 positions match TRBD2. The CDR3 sequence is 19 residues long. Germline CDR1 and CDR2: PRHDT and FYEKMQ (reference sequence). V lost 5 bases, J lost 0 bases, and 10 bases stayed unmatched. The CDR3 sequence: CASSPRETSGGTNTGELFF. In DNA, the CDR3 is TGTGCCAGCAGCCCCCGTGAGACTAGCGGGGGTACGAACACCGGGGAGCTGTTTTTT.

This clone was recorded only once. The chain carries TRBV7-3 and TRBJ2-1; possible D gene TRBD1, 8 bases. Germline lookup yields CDR1 SGHTA and CDR2 FQGTGA. Deletions cut 4 bases from V and 4 bases from J, with 14 bases between. The CDR3 totals 15 residues. The CDR3 loop is CASSSGQGGYNEQFF. In DNA, the CDR3 is TGTGCCAGCAGCTCCGGACAGGGAGGGTACAATGAGCAGTTCTTC.

The chain combines TRBV5-4 with TRBJ2-2; 12 nucleotides agree with TRBD2. The CDR3 runs to 17 residues. The trim removed 1 base at V and 5 bases at J, leaving 6 bases unmatched. Germline V CDR1 and CDR2: SGHNT, YYREEE (reference sequence). As DNA, the CDR3 is TGTGCCAGCAGCTTGACCCCTAGCGGGAGGGCGACCGGGGAGCTGTTTTTT. Residues: CASSLTPSGRATGELFF.

This chain joins TRBV28 and TRBJ1-5; maybe TRBD1 (5 bases). Germline V gene sequence: CDR1 MDHEN, CDR2 SYDVKM. This CDR3 is 11 amino acids long. The ends were cut back, 6 bases at V and 10 bases at J, with 10 bases in the middle. DNA of the CDR3: TGTGCCAGCAGCCAAGGGGATCCCCAGCATTTT. It encodes CASSQGDPQHF. Using reference TRBV28 and TRBJ1-5 for the parts outside the CDR3, the full variable domain is DVKVTQSSRYLVKRTGEKVFLECVQDMDHENMFWYRQDPGLGLRLIYFSYDVKMKEKGDIPEGYSVSREKKERFSLILESASTNQTSMYLCASSQGDPQHFGDGTRLSIL.

J is TRBJ1-6 and V is TRBV5-1; tentatively, D is TRBD1 (6 bases). Trimming cost V 0 bases and J 10 bases, with 14 bases left between them. Germline V CDR1 and CDR2: SGHRS, YFSETQ. The CDR3 contains 15 residues. CDR3 protein: CASSLEQGTGSPLHF. Written as DNA, the CDR3 is TGCGCCAGCAGCTTGGAACAGGGCACGGGCTCACCCCTCCACTTT.

The gene calls are TRBV27 and TRBJ2-2; TRBD2 agrees at 8 bases. The CDR3 is 15 amino acids. The V and J ends lost 5 bases and 5 bases, in that order; junction bases with no gene match: 7. Per germline, CDR1 MNHEY and CDR2 SMNVEV (reference sequence). The CDR3 spells CASSLGTRVTGELFF. CDR3 DNA sequence: TGTGCCAGCAGTCTCGGGACTAGAGTTACCGGGGAGCTGTTTTTT.

The chain couples TRBV9 to TRBJ1-6; TRBD1 matches at 8 bases. CDR3 length: 14 residues. The V segment lost 3 bases and the J segment 12 bases; nucleotides outside the gene matches: 8. Germline CDR1 reads SGDLS; CDR2 reads YYNGEE. CDR3 sequence: CASSGQGIEGPLHF. As DNA, the CDR3 is TGTGCCAGCAGCGGACAGGGGATTGAAGGACCCCTCCACTTT.

The V call is TRBV10-1, the J call TRBJ2-5; D might be TRBD1 (7 bases). Trimming left V 5 bases short and J 5 bases short, with 12 bases between. Germline-derived CDR1 and CDR2 are WNHNN and SYGVQD (reference sequence). This CDR3 is 13 amino acids long. The CDR3 loop reads CASSPTGRETQYF. The CDR3 DNA reads as TGCGCCAGCAGTCCGACAGGGAGGGAGACCCAGTACTTC.

V gene TRBV7-8 combines with J gene TRBJ2-7; 10 positions agree with TRBD1. Per the germline V gene, CDR1 is SGHVS and CDR2 is FQNEAQ. The ends lost 5 bases at V and 2 bases at J; junction bases unmatched: 15. The CDR3 is made up of 18 amino acids. Here the CDR3 reads CASSPRTGGKRVTYEQYF. CDR3 in DNA: TGTGCCAGCAGCCCCCGGACAGGGGGAAAGAGGGTAACCTACGAGCAGTACTTC. The full variable domain, completed using reference TRBV7-8 and TRBJ2-7, is GAGVSQSPRYKVAKRGQDVALRCDPISGHVSLFWYQQALGQGPEFLTYFQNEAQLDKSGLPSDRFFAERPEGSVSTLKIQRTQQEDSAVYLCASSPRTGGKRVTYEQYFGPGTRLTVT.

This clone was recorded a few times. The chain couples TRBV19 to TRBJ1-1; D ambiguous. The V gene lost 6 bases and the J gene lost 5 bases, with 16 bases spanning the gap. The germline CDR1 and CDR2 sequences are LNHDA and SQIVND (reference sequence). The CDR3 totals 14 residues. The CDR3 protein is CASSPQVSRTEAFF. DNA of the CDR3: TGTGCCAGTAGCCCTCAGGTATCCAGGACTGAAGCTTTCTTT.

The rearrangement uses TRBV7-9 and TRBJ2-1, with 9 bases matching TRBD2. There are 18 residues in the CDR3. The ends lost 2 bases at V and 0 bases at J; junction bases unmatched: 8. Germline CDR1 is SEHNR and CDR2 is FQNEAQ (reference sequence). CDR3 loop: CASSLISGGLSSYNEQFF. CDR3 DNA: TGTGCCAGCAGCTTAATTAGCGGGGGTTTAAGCTCCTACAATGAGCAGTTCTTC.

The CDR3 loop is CASSLSFSFTPQGTNTYNEQFF. CDR3 sequence (DNA): TGTGCCAGCAGTTTATCTTTCTCTTTTACCCCTCAGGGGACTAACACATACAATGAGCAGTTCTTC. The chain recombines TRBV28 with TRBJ2-1; D is perhaps TRBD2 (7 bases). V lost 1 base, J lost 4 bases, and 32 bases lay in between. CDR3 length: 22 amino acids. Germline V gene sequence: CDR1 MDHEN, CDR2 SYDVKM.

J is TRBJ2-7 and V is TRBV28; 9 nucleotides agree with TRBD2. Trimming removed 3 bases from V and 4 bases from J; junction bases left unmatched: 4. CDR3 length: 14 amino acids. Germline V gene data show CDR1 as MDHEN and CDR2 as SYDVKM. The CDR3 DNA reads TGTGCCAGCAGTTTGATCCTAGCGGGGTACGAGCAGTACTTC. Translation gives CASSLILAGYEQYF.

This chain uses TRBV5-4 with TRBJ2-5; D may be TRBD2 (5 bases). The V and J ends lost 2 bases and 4 bases respectively, with 15 bases between them. Germline V gene sequence: CDR1 SGHNT, CDR2 YYREEE (reference sequence). CDR3 length: 15 residues. Here the CDR3 DNA reads TGTGCCAGCAGCTTTTCGGTGACGGGGAGAGAGACCCAGTACTTC. Protein sequence: CASSFSVTGRETQYF.

This clone was found many times. The chain couples TRBV2 to TRBJ1-3; 8 nucleotides match TRBD1. The CDR3 loop spans 15 amino acids. J gave up 4 bases and V 4 bases, and 6 bases lay outside the gene matches. CDR1 SNHLY and CDR2 FYNNEI come from the germline V gene. The CDR3 loop reads CASSGTGNGGNTIYF. CDR3 DNA: TGTGCCAGCAGTGGGACAGGGAACGGCGGAAACACCATATATTTT.

A few counts support this clone. The chain employs TRBV19 and TRBJ1-1, with TRBD1 identical over 8 bases. Germline CDR1 and CDR2: LNHDA and SQIVND (reference sequence). The junction had 6 bases not matched to a gene; V was cut back by 4 bases and J by 5 bases. The CDR3 has 14 amino acids. CDR3 nucleotide sequence: TGTGCCAGTAGTACCCCCAACAGGGGGACTGAAGCTTTCTTT. This gives the protein CASSTPNRGTEAFF. The variable domain in full, with the rest retrieved from reference TRBV19 and TRBJ1-1, is DGGITQSPKYLFRKEGQNVTLSCEQNLNHDAMYWYRQDPGQGLRLIYYSQIVNDFQKGDIAEGYSVSREKKESFPLTVTSAQKNPTAFYLCASSTPNRGTEAFFGQGTRLTVV.

The chain employs TRBV5-6 and TRBJ1-2; 7 nucleotides align to TRBD1. The CDR3 has 15 amino acids. Losses at the gene ends were 0 bases for V and 5 bases for J; bases not matched to a gene: 7. Germline CDR1 and CDR2: SGHDT and YYEEEE. This chain's CDR3 is CASSLGPGQPYGYTF. CDR3 DNA sequence: TGTGCCAGCAGCTTGGGCCCGGGACAGCCATATGGCTACACCTTC. The whole variable domain, remainder taken from reference TRBV5-6 and TRBJ1-2, is DAGVTQSPTHLIKTRGQQVTLRCSPKSGHDTVSWYQQALGQGPQFIFQYYEEEERQRGNFPDRFSGHQFPNYSSELNVNALLLGDSALYLCASSLGPGQPYGYTFGSGTRLTVV.

The chain carries TRBV7-8 and TRBJ1-3; D gene unclear. Germline V CDR1 and CDR2: SGHVS, FQNEAQ. Trimming left V 4 bases short and J 0 bases short, with 10 bases between. This CDR3 comprises 15 residues. CDR3 loop: CASSYGPSSGNTIYF. The DNA of the CDR3 is TGTGCCAGCAGCTACGGTCCAAGCTCTGGAAACACCATATATTTT.

The chain employs TRBV5-1 and TRBJ1-2; D possibly corresponds to TRBD1 (5 bases). The V end lost 4 bases, the J end lost 10 bases, and 20 bases lay between the germline ends. The CDR3 consists of 14 residues. Germline V gives CDR1 SGHRS, CDR2 YFSETQ. The CDR3 is CASSPPGGGFDYTF. Written as DNA, the CDR3 is TGCGCCAGCAGCCCCCCAGGTGGGGGGTTCGACTACACCTTC.

The chain uses TRBV6-1 and TRBJ1-6; the D is unclear. The length of the CDR3 is 17 residues. CDR1 is MNHNS and CDR2 is SASEGT in the germline V gene. Trimming took 2 bases from V and 0 from J, leaving 11 bases between them. For the CDR3, the DNA is TGTGCCAGCAGTGAACTGACAACCAGCTCCTATAATTCACCCCTCCACTTT. Encoded protein: CASSELTTSSYNSPLHF.

The chain carries TRBV5-1 and TRBJ2-2; D might be TRBD1 (6 bases). CDR3 length: 18 amino acids. Germline assignment: CDR1 SGHRS and CDR2 YFSETQ. V lost 4 bases and J lost 1, with 20 bases in between. The CDR3 is CASSPSVVGTKNTGELFF. The CDR3 DNA sequence: TGCGCCAGCAGCCCATCCGTTGTAGGGACAAAGAACACCGGGGAGCTGTTTTTT.

V is TRBV19 and J is TRBJ1-5; 7 positions agree with TRBD1. Germline V gene lookup returns CDR1 LNHDA and CDR2 SQIVND (reference sequence). The CDR3 has 14 residues. V dropped 7 bases and J dropped 4; count of bases not matched to a gene: 7. In DNA, the CDR3 is TGTGCCAGTACCGACAGGGTCTTGAATCAGCCCCAGCATTTT. Its translation is CASTDRVLNQPQHF.

The chain couples TRBV7-9 to TRBJ2-5, with TRBD1 matching over 7 bases. CDR3 length: 15 residues. J gave up 6 bases and V 5 bases, and 12 bases lay outside the gene matches. Germline loops: CDR1 SEHNR, CDR2 FQNEAQ (reference sequence). The CDR3 nucleotides read TGTGCCAGCAGCCCCACCGGGACAGCCAAGCAGACCCAGTACTTC. The encoded protein is CASSPTGTAKQTQYF.

The V and J genes are TRBV5-1 and TRBJ2-3; D perhaps matches TRBD2 (6 bases). Germline lookup yields CDR1 SGHRS and CDR2 YFSETQ. The length of the CDR3 is 15 residues. Trimming shortened V by 0 bases and J by 6 bases, and 14 bases separated the two germline ends. CDR3 nucleotides: TGCGCCAGCAGCTTGGACGGTGCGGGGCGGGATACGCAGTATTTT. Its translation is CASSLDGAGRDTQYF.